This TCR beta chain was captured in a study of response to subunit inactivated influenza vaccine. TCRdb independently ran MiXCR on the RT-PCR reads; one entry per CDR3 protein. The repertoire holds around 750,000 distinct CDR3 sequences, with 20% to 25% as singletons. Study-wide results and caveats: Every seasonal influenza vaccination brings in few new T cells, the authors suggested.

There are a few counts of this clonotype. Antigen: not known. The sequence derives from a man over 45 who received an inactivated influenza vaccine. Material: PBMCs from blood, obtained roughly 5 days after vaccination.

The CDR3 DNA reads as TGCAGTGCTAGAGTTAGCGGGAGGGCCGAGGGGGAGCAGTACTTC. Translated: CSARVSGRAEGEQYF. The chain joins TRBV20-1 to TRBJ2-7, with 11 positions matching TRBD2. Germline values: CDR1 DFQATT, CDR2 SNEGSKA (reference sequence). CDR3 length: 15 residues. J was trimmed by 7 bases and V by 1 base; bases with no gene match: 9.